This TCR beta chain was observed in a study of blood T cell repertoires in COVID-19. Across the study: The study drew acute and convalescent COVID-19 samples from the United States, Italy and Spain. From T cells, B-cell-depleted T cells, or PBMCs came the material, which was cDNA or gDNA.

How the authors handled the data: Amplification of reference gene primers provided the estimated nucleated cell counts. Assay: immunoSEQ multiplex PCR; the TCRdb copy retains only in-frame clones and omits some. V and J calls and clone size are as listed in that table; D and trimming were resolved from the DNA. This sample yields fewer than 120,000 clones, of which around 68% are seen a single time; over 6% belongs to the top ten. This clone was counted a single time. CDR1 is SGHTA and CDR2 is FQGNSA in the germline V gene. CDR3 length equals 15 residues. The ends lost 0 bases at V and 9 bases at J; junction bases unmatched: 4.

The clonotype comes from a woman between 55 and 75 years old with acute or convalescent COVID-19. The chain recombines TRBV7-2 with TRBJ2-2; 10 bases map to TRBD2. Sequencing input: peripheral blood. CDR3 residues: CASSLALAGDRELFF. The CDR3 coding sequence is TGTGCCAGCAGCTTAGCTCTAGCGGGAGACCGGGAGCTGTTTTTT.